One and the same sample provided the 6 T cell receptor beta chains below, sequenced in a study of T cell clones after liver transplantation. Using immunoSEQ multiplex PCR, the repertoire was profiled, and TCRdb retains in-frame clones only, with some absent. This table has approximately 50,000 clones, 70% to 75% appearing once. The sequencing here drew on CD4+ T cells from blood, taken approximately 54 months after liver transplant. These receptors originate from a human patient who received a liver transplant. These T cells may partly come from the graft donor.

The gene calls are TRBV7-3 and TRBJ1-6; tentatively, D is TRBD1 (6 bases). The CDR3 contains 16 residues. From germline, CDR1 is SGHTA and CDR2 FQGTGA. V was pared by 5 bases and J by 9 bases, with 20 bases between. The CDR3 loop reads CASSPGGLGGISPLHF. The CDR3 DNA follows: TGTGCCAGCAGCCCCGGGGGCCTCGGGGGTATTTCACCCCTCCACTTT.

This clone is labeled medium-sized. The chain couples TRBV25-1 to TRBJ1-4; no clear D gene. Trimming removed 1 base from V and 10 bases from J, with 10 bases in between. Per the germline V gene, CDR1 is MGHDK and CDR2 is SYGVNS. The CDR3 covers 13 residues. CDR3 amino acids: CASSESPGPKLFF. DNA for the CDR3: TGTGCCAGCAGTGAATCCCCAGGTCCAAAACTGTTTTTT. Full variable domain (remainder filled in from reference TRBV25-1 and TRBJ1-4): EADIYQTPRYLVIGTGKKITLECSQTMGHDKMYWYQQDPGMELHLIHYSYGVNSTEKGDLSSESTVSRIRTEHFPLTLESARPSHTSQYLCASSESPGPKLFFGSGTQLSVL.

This clone is categorized as large. The chain combines TRBV4-1 with TRBJ1-5; no firm D call. The CDR3 extends over 17 amino acids. CDR1 and CDR2 from the germline V gene are MGHRA and YSYEKL. With 4 bases removed from V and 2 bases from J, the gap between germline ends came to 18 bases. The CDR3 loop is CASSPRWEGVGNQPQHF. In DNA, the CDR3 is TGCGCCAGCAGCCCTAGATGGGAGGGAGTGGGCAATCAGCCCCAGCATTTT.

V usage is TRBV29-1 and J usage is TRBJ1-1; D is unresolved. Germline CDR1 SQVTM, CDR2 ANQGSEA. Trimming shortened V by 4 bases and J by 1 base, and 4 bases separated the two germline ends. CDR3 length: 11 residues. The CDR3 coding sequence is TGCAGCGTTGGGCAGAACACTGAAGCTTTCTTT. Translated: CSVGQNTEAFF.

This clone was found once. The chain joins TRBV7-8 to TRBJ1-1; D may be TRBD1 (5 bases). The germline gives CDR1 SGHVS, CDR2 FQNEAQ. Between the trimmed V and J ends, which lost 4 bases and 4 bases, there was a span of 10 bases. The CDR3 consists of 13 residues. The CDR3 DNA reads as TGTGCCAGCAGCTACGAGAGGGGCACTGAAGCTTTCTTT. It specifies CASSYERGTEAFF. Filled out from reference TRBV7-8 and TRBJ1-1, the complete variable domain reads GAGVSQSPRYKVAKRGQDVALRCDPISGHVSLFWYQQALGQGPEFLTYFQNEAQLDKSGLPSDRFFAERPEGSVSTLKIQRTQQEDSAVYLCASSYERGTEAFFGQGTRLTVV.

The chain carries TRBV2 and TRBJ2-6; D call uncertain. CDR1 is SNHLY, CDR2 FYNNEI, per germline. V shed 5 bases and J shed 3 bases, with 11 bases lying between them. This CDR3 spans 15 amino acids. CDR3 DNA sequence: TGTGCCAGCAGTCGCGCCCCTGGTGGGGCCAACGTCCTGACTTTC. It translates to CASSRAPGGANVLTF.